This T cell receptor beta chain came from a study of cytomegalovirus exposure and HLA in healthy donors. Comment on this clone: Its antigen is undetermined.

CDR1 and CDR2 (germline): MNHNY, SVGAGI (reference sequence). The CDR3 is made up of 15 amino acids. V gave up 4 bases and J gave up 3 bases; unmatched junction bases: 3. PCR used 60 Vbeta primers and 13 Jbeta primers. In the study's own analysis: Later reanalysis found about 78 million unique TCR beta chains, 10 million to 12 million of them shared. TCRdb keeps only in-frame clones here, not all; method: immunoSEQ multiplex PCR. V and J calls and clone size follow that table, whereas D and trimming were derived from the DNA. The table has more than 30,000 clones, over 60% seen once. Study conclusions and caveats: Segments of the TCR beta V type were, in most cases, productive about 87% or about 30% of the time in an earlier analysis. Three of the chains that were CMV-associated were confirmed in vitro to be specific for CMV antigens.

Sequencing used PBMCs. The source of this sequence is a man aged 40-50 years in good health and CMV-seropositive. This chain joins TRBV6-6 and TRBJ1-5, with 10 bases matching TRBD1. As DNA, the CDR3 is TGTGCCAGCAGTTCGACAGGGGGCTACAATCAGCCCCAGCATTTT. Protein product: CASSSTGGYNQPQHF.